The 20 T cell receptor beta chains reported below all come from one sample, sequenced in a study of cytomegalovirus exposure and HLA in healthy donors. Sequenced by immunoSEQ multiplex PCR; TCRdb stores in-frame clones only, minus some. The sample includes 70,000 or so clones, about 93% of them seen just once. The sequenced sample consisted of PBMCs. These receptor sequences come from a man aged 18 to 29 in good health and CMV-seropositive.

V gene TRBV5-1 combines with J gene TRBJ2-7; D is possibly TRBD1 (5 bases). Trimming took off 1 base at V and 7 bases at J, with 18 bases between the two ends. This CDR3 comprises 15 residues. The V gene's germline CDR1 is SGHRS and CDR2 YFSETQ. The CDR3 nucleotides are TGCGCCAGCAGCTTGAGCGCAGGGCATCGAGAGGAGCAGTACTTC. The encoded protein is CASSLSAGHREEQYF.

This chain connects TRBV2 to TRBJ2-3; 10 bases are shared with TRBD1. V lost 6 bases and J lost 3; bases outside the gene matches: 3. Germline CDR1 SNHLY, CDR2 FYNNEI. The CDR3 totals 14 residues. The CDR3 region is CASRTGGGTDTQYF. DNA for the CDR3: TGTGCCAGCAGGACAGGGGGCGGTACAGATACGCAGTATTTT.

This chain joins TRBV27 and TRBJ2-1; TRBD2 matches at 7 bases. The CDR3 is 13 residues long. Germline CDR1 is MNHEY and CDR2 is SMNVEV (reference sequence). V dropped 8 bases and J dropped 0; count of bases not matched to a gene: 1. CDR3 sequence reads: CASREVSYNEQFF. The CDR3 DNA reads as TGTGCCAGCCGGGAGGTCTCCTACAATGAGCAGTTCTTC.

This rearrangement joins TRBV19 to TRBJ1-1, with D unclear. CDR1 and CDR2 (germline): LNHDA, SQIVND (reference sequence). The V and J ends lost 7 bases and 3 bases respectively, with 12 bases between them. This CDR3 region has 13 residues. CDR3 sequence reads: CASIDREDTEAFF. The CDR3 DNA sequence: TGTGCCAGTATAGATAGGGAGGACACTGAAGCTTTCTTT.

V usage is TRBV5-4 and J usage is TRBJ2-3; D gene unclear. The germline CDR1 and CDR2 sequences are SGHNT and YYREEE (reference sequence). There are 13 residues in the CDR3. V was shortened by 0 bases and J by 4 bases, with 6 bases between the two germline ends. The CDR3 here is CASSLESADTQYF. The CDR3 DNA is TGTGCCAGCAGCTTGGAGTCGGCAGATACGCAGTATTTT.

The V and J genes are TRBV10-2 and TRBJ1-5; 9 bases are shared with TRBD1. The germline CDR1 and CDR2 sequences are WSHSY and SAAADI. V trimming: 8 bases; J trimming: 5 bases; junction bases outside the gene matches: 1. The CDR3 contains 12 residues. As DNA, the CDR3 is TGCGCCAGCGGACAGGGGTATCAGCCCCAGCATTTT. It yields the protein CASGQGYQPQHF.

The chain links TRBV4-1 to TRBJ2-7, with a weak D call TRBD2 (6 bases). The CDR3 totals 16 residues. The ends were cut back, 3 bases at V and 2 bases at J, with 17 bases in the middle. The germline V gene encodes CDR1 MGHRA and CDR2 YSYEKL. The CDR3 loop reads CASSHAIKPGAYEQYF. The CDR3 DNA sequence: TGCGCCAGCAGCCACGCAATTAAGCCGGGGGCCTACGAGCAGTACTTC.

The CDR3 here is CASSFTGVGEQYF. The CDR3 coding sequence is TGTGCCAGCAGCTTCACCGGGGTGGGAGAGCAGTACTTC. The V and J genes are TRBV7-3 and TRBJ2-7, with D possibly being TRBD2 (5 bases). Germline lookup yields CDR1 SGHTA and CDR2 FQGTGA. This CDR3 has 13 amino acids. V lost 3 bases to trimming and J lost 7 bases, with 13 bases between them.

The rearrangement uses TRBV29-1 and TRBJ2-7, with TRBD1 matching 9 bases. Germline assignment: CDR1 SQVTM and CDR2 ANQGSEA. The CDR3 is made up of 11 amino acids. The CDR3 DNA is TGCAGTTCGGGACAGGGCGACGAGCAGTACTTC. It translates to CSSGQGDEQYF.

V usage is TRBV12-2 and J usage is TRBJ1-3; TRBD1 is the table's D call, not checked against the DNA. TRBV12-2 is recorded as a pseudogene. The CDR3 loop spans 16 amino acids. CDR3 DNA: TGTGCAAGTCGATTGAGACAGGGAAACTCTGGAAACACCATATATTTT. This translates into CASRLRQGNSGNTIYF.

V usage is TRBV18 and J usage is TRBJ1-3; tentative D call: TRBD1 (6 bases). The CDR3 has 17 amino acids. Trimming took 3 bases from V and 0 from J, leaving 15 bases between them. Germline CDR1 is KGHSH and CDR2 is LQKENI. This chain's CDR3 is CASSPSQQGNSGNTIYF. The CDR3 nucleotides read TGTGCCAGCTCACCGAGCCAACAGGGAAACTCTGGAAACACCATATATTTT.

This CDR3 is CATEGGDTGELFF. Here the CDR3 DNA reads TGTGCCACCGAGGGGGGGGACACCGGGGAGCTGTTTTTT. V is TRBV19 and J is TRBJ2-2, with D possibly being TRBD2 (7 bases). Between the trimmed V and J ends, which lost 10 bases and 3 bases, there was a span of 12 bases. This CDR3 is 13 amino acids long. The germline CDR1 and CDR2 sequences are LNHDA and SQIVND (reference sequence).

The CDR3 DNA reads as TGTGCCAGTACCCTCCCGGGACTAGCGGGAGCCGGCGGGGAGCTGTTTTTT. Residues: CASTLPGLAGAGGELFF. The chain carries TRBV19 and TRBJ2-2; 14 positions match TRBD2. The CDR3 length is 17 residues. The junction had 11 bases not matched to a gene; V was cut back by 7 bases and J by 7 bases. Germline loops: CDR1 LNHDA, CDR2 SQIVND (reference sequence).

This chain links TRBV9 with TRBJ2-3; possibly TRBD2 for D (5 bases). The CDR3 is made up of 16 amino acids. Between the trimmed V and J ends, which lost 4 bases and 1 base, there was a span of 16 bases. Germline values: CDR1 SGDLS, CDR2 YYNGEE. CDR3 amino acids: CASSSRVGRGTDTQYF. In nucleotides, the CDR3 is TGTGCCAGCAGCTCTCGCGTTGGGCGGGGCACAGATACGCAGTATTTT.

This sequence joins TRBV6-1 and TRBJ1-4; D gene uncertain. The CDR3 spans 13 residues. The V gene lost 8 bases and the J gene lost 6 bases, with 13 bases spanning the gap. The V gene's germline CDR1 is MNHNS and CDR2 SASEGT. CDR3 residues: CASYHLLDEKLFF. DNA of the CDR3: TGTGCCAGCTACCACTTGTTAGATGAAAAACTGTTTTTT.

The genes are TRBV5-1 and TRBJ2-3, with a possible D match to TRBD1 (6 bases). There are 13 residues in the CDR3. With 1 base removed from V and 5 bases from J, the gap between germline ends came to 8 bases. Looked up from germline, CDR1 is SGHRS and CDR2 is YFSETQ. CDR3 nucleotide sequence: TGCGCCAGCAGCTTGATCAGGGGAGATACGCAGTATTTT. It specifies CASSLIRGDTQYF.

This chain links TRBV6-6 with TRBJ2-7; possibly TRBD2 for D (5 bases). The CDR3 spans 12 residues. V was pared by 7 bases and J by 2 bases, with 9 bases between. Germline CDR1 and CDR2: MNHNY and SVGAGI (reference sequence). The CDR3 DNA follows: TGTGCCAGCACTGAGGGCGCCTACGAGCAGTACTTC. Amino acid sequence: CASTEGAYEQYF.

The chain couples TRBV28 to TRBJ1-1; D not resolved. V was cut by 4 bases and J by 4 bases, with 7 bases left in between. Germline loops: CDR1 MDHEN, CDR2 SYDVKM. The CDR3 contains 12 residues. The CDR3 region is CASSSLRTEAFF. The CDR3 nucleotides read TGTGCCAGCAGTTCTCTACGCACTGAAGCTTTCTTT.

V and J are TRBV19 and TRBJ1-2, with D possibly being TRBD1 (5 bases). Trimming pared 8 bases from V and 5 bases from J, leaving 21 bases between. From germline, CDR1 is LNHDA and CDR2 SQIVND (reference sequence). The CDR3 has 15 amino acids. In DNA, the CDR3 is TGTGCCAGTTGCCAGAGGACAACATACTCTTATGGCTACACCTTC. This encodes CASCQRTTYSYGYTF. Supplemented by reference TRBV19 and TRBJ1-2, the full variable domain reads DGGITQSPKYLFRKEGQNVTLSCEQNLNHDAMYWYRQDPGQGLRLIYYSQIVNDFQKGDIAEGYSVSREKKESFPLTVTSAQKNPTAFYLCASCQRTTYSYGYTFGSGTRLTVV.

This clone was observed once. The gene calls are TRBV23-1 and TRBJ2-5, with D maybe TRBD1 (6 bases). TRBV23-1 is labeled an ORF, and its function is uncertain. V lost 3 bases to trimming and J lost 2 bases, with 16 bases between them. There are 16 residues in the CDR3. The CDR3 DNA is TGCGCCAGCAGTCAGTTGACAAGACAGGATCAAGAGACCCAGTACTTC. Its translation: CASSQLTRQDQETQYF.